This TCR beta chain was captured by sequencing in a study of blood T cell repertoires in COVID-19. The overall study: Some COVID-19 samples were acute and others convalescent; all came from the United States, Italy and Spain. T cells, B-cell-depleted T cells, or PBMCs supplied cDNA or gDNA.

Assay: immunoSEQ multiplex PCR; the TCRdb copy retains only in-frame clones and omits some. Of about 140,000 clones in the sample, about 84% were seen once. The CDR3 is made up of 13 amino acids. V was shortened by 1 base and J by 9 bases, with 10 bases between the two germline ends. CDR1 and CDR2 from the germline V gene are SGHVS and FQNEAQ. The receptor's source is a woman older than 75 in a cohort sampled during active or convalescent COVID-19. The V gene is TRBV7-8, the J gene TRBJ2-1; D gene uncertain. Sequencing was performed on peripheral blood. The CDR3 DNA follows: TGTGCCAGCAGCTTAGATAGATTCGGTGAGCAGTTCTTC. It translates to CASSLDRFGEQFF.